These 31 T cell receptor beta chains were all obtained from the same sample, sequenced in a study of blood T cell repertoires in COVID-19. Sequencing was performed with immunoSEQ multiplex PCR; in TCRdb, only in-frame clones are kept and a portion is missing. The sample lists about 15,000 clones, around four fifths occurring once. Sequenced sample: peripheral blood. These receptors were taken from a man aged 70-80 years with active or convalescent COVID-19.

The V call is TRBV10-3, the J call TRBJ2-6, with 7 bases matching TRBD1. The CDR3 has 18 amino acids. Germline CDR1 ENHRY, CDR2 SYGVKD. The junction had 11 bases not matched to a gene; V was cut back by 6 bases and J by 0 bases. The CDR3 DNA is TGTGCCATCAGGGAAGACAGGGAAAGCGGCTCTGGGGCCAACGTCCTGACTTTC. Residues: CAIREDRESGSGANVLTF.

This rearrangement joins TRBV18 to TRBJ1-5; D is unclear. This CDR3 region has 15 residues. Germline V CDR1 and CDR2: KGHSH, LQKENI. Trimming shortened V by 0 bases and J by 3 bases, and 9 bases separated the two germline ends. CDR3 amino acids: CASSPPSHPNQPQHF. The CDR3 nucleotides read TGTGCCAGCTCACCACCGTCACACCCCAATCAGCCCCAGCATTTT.

This rearrangement joins TRBV28 to TRBJ1-4, with 8 positions matching TRBD1. Germline V gene data show CDR1 as MDHEN and CDR2 as SYDVKM. This CDR3 comprises 14 residues. Trimming removed 7 bases from V and 5 bases from J; junction bases left unmatched: 6. As DNA, the CDR3 is TGTGCCAGCAATAGACAGGGGCAAAATGAAAAACTGTTTTTT. Translating it yields CASNRQGQNEKLFF.

This clone has just a few counts. The chain combines TRBV5-1 with TRBJ2-7, with 12 bases matching TRBD2. V shed 5 bases, J shed 2 bases, and the junction held 5 bases outside the gene matches. This CDR3 has 15 residues. Germline assignment: CDR1 SGHRS and CDR2 YFSETQ. The CDR3 protein is CASRPGTSGPYEQYF. The CDR3 DNA sequence: TGCGCCAGCAGGCCGGGGACTAGCGGGCCCTACGAGCAGTACTTC.

The CDR3 here is CSAHGGAEAFF. The CDR3 nucleotides read TGCAGCGCCCACGGGGGGGCCGAAGCTTTCTTT. The gene calls are TRBV29-1 and TRBJ1-1, with a possible D match to TRBD1 (6 bases). The CDR3 sequence is 11 residues long. Germline CDR1 is SQVTM and CDR2 is ANQGSEA. V shed 7 bases and J shed 8 bases, with 14 bases lying between them.

This clone was seen a few times. The chain employs TRBV28 and TRBJ2-2; D is possibly TRBD1 (5 bases). CDR1 and CDR2 (germline): MDHEN, SYDVKM. The CDR3 is 14 residues long. The CDR3 is CASLGLLNTGELFF. The CDR3 DNA reads as TGTGCTTCACTGGGGCTGCTGAACACCGGGGAGCTGTTTTTT. Together with reference TRBV28 and TRBJ2-2, the CDR3 gives the full variable domain: DVKVTQSSRYLVKRTGEKVFLECVQDMDHENMFWYRQDPGLGLRLIYFSYDVKMKEKGDIPEGYSVSREKKERFSLILESASTNQTSMYLCASLGLLNTGELFFGEGSRLTVL.

The V and J genes are TRBV7-9 and TRBJ1-4, with D possibly TRBD1 on 5 matching bases. CDR1 and CDR2 from the germline V gene are SEHNR and FQNEAQ (reference sequence). This CDR3 is 14 amino acids long. V was cut by 5 bases and J by 6 bases, with 13 bases left in between. CDR3: CASSRSPGHEKLFF. The CDR3 nucleotides read TGTGCCAGCAGCCGGTCCCCAGGGCATGAAAAACTGTTTTTT.

A few counts support this clone. This chain uses TRBV5-1 with TRBJ1-6, with 9 bases lining up with TRBD1. Looked up from germline, CDR1 is SGHRS and CDR2 is YFSETQ. The CDR3 is made up of 14 amino acids. J gave up 6 bases and V 4 bases, and 2 bases lay outside the gene matches. DNA for the CDR3: TGCGCCAGCAGCGTGGACAGGGGTAATTCACCCCTCCACTTT. The encoded protein is CASSVDRGNSPLHF.

This rearrangement joins TRBV6-5 to TRBJ2-7, with D perhaps TRBD1 (5 bases). Looked up from germline, CDR1 is MNHEY and CDR2 is SVGAGI. CDR3 length: 14 residues. Trimming removed 5 bases from V and 3 bases from J, with 14 bases in between. CDR3 sequence reads: CASSQLDSFYEQYF. The CDR3 bases are TGTGCCAGCAGTCAACTCGACAGTTTCTACGAGCAGTACTTC.

This chain links TRBV6-1 with TRBJ1-3; the D is unclear. Germline V gene sequence: CDR1 MNHNS, CDR2 SASEGT. The CDR3 is 16 amino acids. V shed 0 bases and J shed 5 bases, with 14 bases lying between them. The CDR3 coding sequence is TGTGCCAGCAGTGAAGCGAGGAGTCCCGGGAGAAACACCATATATTTT. It specifies CASSEARSPGRNTIYF.

The genes are TRBV3-1 (or the pseudogene TRBV3-2) and TRBJ2-3; possible D gene TRBD1, 7 bases. In germline, CDR1 is LGHDT, CDR2 YNNKEL (reference sequence). This CDR3 region has 15 residues. Trimming cost V 6 bases and J 1 base, with 14 bases left between them. The CDR3 protein is CASSPGGLRTDTQYF. CDR3 DNA sequence: TGTGCCAGCAGTCCAGGGGGACTCCGCACAGATACGCAGTATTTT.

This chain connects TRBV24-1 to TRBJ2-1; the match to TRBD2 covers 11 bases. The CDR3 has 15 amino acids. Per the germline V gene, CDR1 is KGHDR and CDR2 is SFDVKD. Unmatched junction bases numbered 3, after V lost 2 bases and J lost 7 bases. The chain's CDR3 is CATSDSSGGNNEQFF. CDR3 sequence (DNA): TGTGCCACCAGTGATTCTAGCGGGGGGAATAATGAGCAGTTCTTC.

The rearrangement uses TRBV28 and TRBJ2-3; 9 positions match TRBD2. This CDR3 has 15 residues. Per the germline V gene, CDR1 is MDHEN and CDR2 is SYDVKM. Losses at the gene ends were 3 bases for V and 5 bases for J; bases not matched to a gene: 6. As DNA, the CDR3 is TGTGCCAGCAGTTTCCCAGCGGGAGGTGAAGATACGCAGTATTTT. This codes for CASSFPAGGEDTQYF.

As DNA, the CDR3 is TGTGCCAGCAGCCCCCAGGGCGGGGGGCTCTCCTACAATGAGCAGTTCTTC. It is translated as CASSPQGGGLSYNEQFF. J is TRBJ2-1 and V is TRBV11-3; TRBD2 agrees at 8 bases. The length of the CDR3 is 17 residues. Per the germline V gene, CDR1 is SGHNT and CDR2 is YENEEA. With V trimmed by 5 bases and J by 0 bases, 9 bases remained unmatched.

This clone was detected only a few times. The rearrangement uses TRBV5-1 and TRBJ2-7, with a tentative D call TRBD1 (6 bases). With 1 base removed from V and 3 bases from J, the gap between germline ends came to 17 bases. CDR1 is SGHRS, CDR2 YFSETQ, per germline. The CDR3 has 16 residues. This CDR3 reads CASSLTGTRGNYEQYF. CDR3 nucleotide sequence: TGCGCCAGCAGCTTGACCGGGACAAGGGGAAACTACGAGCAGTACTTC.

This sequence joins TRBV25-1 and TRBJ2-7; D is undetermined. V was cut by 3 bases and J by 4 bases, with 4 bases left in between. Germline V gene sequence: CDR1 MGHDK, CDR2 SYGVNS. The CDR3 covers 11 residues. The CDR3 region is CASSDQYEQYF. The CDR3 region has the DNA TGTGCCAGCAGTGATCAATACGAGCAGTACTTC.

The chain employs TRBV29-1 and TRBJ1-1, with a tentative D call TRBD1 (5 bases). The germline V gene encodes CDR1 SQVTM and CDR2 ANQGSEA. V was cut by 7 bases and J by 5 bases, with 17 bases left in between. The CDR3 runs to 13 residues. The CDR3 coding sequence is TGCAGCGCTGGGTGGGGCAGAGGAACTGAAGCTTTCTTT. Protein product: CSAGWGRGTEAFF.

Regarding this clone: A junction boundary mismatches the germline segment, possibly from a read error. V usage is TRBV28 and J usage is TRBJ1-2, with D possibly being TRBD1 (6 bases). This CDR3 has 12 amino acids. CDR1 MDHEN and CDR2 SYDVKM come from the germline V gene. CDR3 DNA: TGTGCCAGCAGTTTATGGGTGGACAGACCCGACTTC. Translation: CASSLWVDRPDF.

The chain uses TRBV6-5 and TRBJ1-4; no firm D call. From germline, CDR1 is MNHEY and CDR2 SVGAGI. CDR3 length: 14 residues. The V gene lost 3 bases and the J gene lost 7 bases, with 12 bases spanning the gap. The CDR3 nucleotides read TGTGCCAGCAGTTATATCGACATAGGTGAAAAACTGTTTTTT. Amino acids: CASSYIDIGEKLFF.

J is TRBJ1-2 and V is TRBV29-1; perhaps TRBD1 as D (6 bases). This CDR3 has 13 residues. The germline V and J ends were trimmed by 5 bases and 6 bases, with 16 bases remaining between them. CDR1 is SQVTM, CDR2 ANQGSEA, per germline. The CDR3 region has the DNA TGCAGCGTTCCGGAACAGGGTGTCAATGGCTACACCTTC. This sequence encodes CSVPEQGVNGYTF.

The rearrangement uses TRBV24-1 and TRBJ2-7, with 8 bases that match TRBD1. The CDR3 has 12 residues. V shed 0 bases and J 9 bases; nucleotides not matched to a gene: 0. Germline V gene lookup returns CDR1 KGHDR and CDR2 SFDVKD. Written as DNA, the CDR3 is TGTGCCACCAGTGATTTGACAGGGGGGCAGTACTTC. It translates to CATSDLTGGQYF.

V and J are TRBV5-1 and TRBJ2-1, with 11 bases fitting TRBD2. With V trimmed by 0 bases and J by 3 bases, 2 bases remained unmatched. There are 16 residues in the CDR3. Germline V CDR1 and CDR2: SGHRS, YFSETQ. The DNA of the CDR3 is TGCGCCAGCAGCTTGGCCGGGACTAGCGGCTACAATGAGCAGTTCTTC. Its protein is CASSLAGTSGYNEQFF.

This sequence joins TRBV30 and TRBJ2-7; D gene ambiguous. Germline values: CDR1 GTSNPN, CDR2 SVGIG (reference sequence). The CDR3 runs 12 residues. Trimming stripped 3 bases from V and 5 bases from J, with 11 bases between. CDR3 nucleotide sequence: TGTGCCTGGAGCGACAAAGGCGACGAGCAGTACTTC. Translated: CAWSDKGDEQYF.

The chain recombines TRBV30 with TRBJ2-1, with D possibly matching TRBD2 (6 bases). Germline CDR1 and CDR2: GTSNPN and SVGIG (reference sequence). The CDR3 has 15 amino acids. Between the trimmed V and J ends, which lost 5 bases and 0 bases, there was a span of 14 bases. CDR3 in amino acids: CAWDLSGSSYNEQFF. CDR3 nucleotide sequence: TGTGCCTGGGATCTTAGCGGTAGCTCCTACAATGAGCAGTTCTTC.

The chain combines TRBV2 with TRBJ2-2; D is perhaps TRBD1 (6 bases). There are 13 residues in the CDR3. Germline loops: CDR1 SNHLY, CDR2 FYNNEI. V was pared by 6 bases and J by 6 bases, with 11 bases between. The CDR3: CASRGQISGELFF. The CDR3 DNA reads as TGTGCCAGCAGAGGACAGATATCCGGGGAGCTGTTTTTT.

The chain joins TRBV11-2 to TRBJ2-1, with 10 bases fitting TRBD2. J gave up 6 bases and V 1 base, and 3 bases lay outside the gene matches. The CDR3 is made up of 15 amino acids. Germline values: CDR1 SGHAT, CDR2 FQNNGV. The DNA for the CDR3 is TGTGCCAGCAGCTTAGGGCTAGCGGGGGCCAATGAGCAGTTCTTC. It encodes CASSLGLAGANEQFF.

V is TRBV5-1 and J is TRBJ2-1, with 15 positions matching TRBD2. The V gene's germline CDR1 is SGHRS and CDR2 YFSETQ. V gave up 3 bases and J gave up 8 bases; unmatched junction bases: 12. The length of the CDR3 is 18 residues. CDR3 sequence (DNA): TGCGCCAGCAGCTCCGGACTAGCGGGGGGGCCGATTTCGGATGAGCAGTTCTTC. This sequence encodes CASSSGLAGGPISDEQFF.

V and J are TRBV2 and TRBJ2-2; D not resolved. Deletions cut 6 bases from V and 2 bases from J, with 10 bases between. CDR1 SNHLY and CDR2 FYNNEI come from the germline V gene. The CDR3 has 14 residues. The CDR3 DNA sequence: TGTGCCAGCAGAAGTTCACAAAACACCGGGGAGCTGTTTTTT. Translated, it gives CASRSSQNTGELFF.

This chain uses TRBV19 with TRBJ2-5; perhaps TRBD1 as D (5 bases). V lost 7 bases and J 4 bases, leaving 13 bases between the germline ends. The CDR3 spans 13 residues. Germline values: CDR1 LNHDA, CDR2 SQIVND (reference sequence). The CDR3 spells CASKSRVGETQYF. CDR3 in DNA: TGTGCCAGTAAAAGCAGGGTTGGAGAGACCCAGTACTTC.

The chain carries TRBV20-1 and TRBJ1-1, with 7 bases fitting TRBD1. This CDR3 has 16 residues. CDR1 and CDR2 from the germline V gene are DFQATT and SNEGSKA (reference sequence). The trim removed 3 bases at V and 1 base at J, leaving 11 bases unmatched. The CDR3 nucleotides are TGCAGTGCTAGTGATTCAGGGGGTATTTGGAACACTGAAGCTTTCTTT. This gives the protein CSASDSGGIWNTEAFF.

The chain is built from TRBV18 and TRBJ2-7, with 9 bases that match TRBD1. Germline CDR1 and CDR2: KGHSH and LQKENI. The CDR3 is 15 amino acids. J lost 7 bases, V lost 1 base, and 8 bases had no gene match. CDR3 coding DNA: TGTGCCAGCTCACCACGGACAGGGGTCCTGTGGGAGCAGTACTTC. Translating it yields CASSPRTGVLWEQYF.